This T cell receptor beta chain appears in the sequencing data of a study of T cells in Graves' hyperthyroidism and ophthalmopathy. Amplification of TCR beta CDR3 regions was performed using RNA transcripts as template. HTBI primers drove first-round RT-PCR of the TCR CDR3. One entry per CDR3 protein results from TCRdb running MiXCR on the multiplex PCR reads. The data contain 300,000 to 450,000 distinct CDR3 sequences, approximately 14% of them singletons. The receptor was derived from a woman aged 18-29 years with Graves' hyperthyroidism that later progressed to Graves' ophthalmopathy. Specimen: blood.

Here the CDR3 DNA reads TGTGCCAGCAGCTTGCCAGTAGGTGATACGCAGTATTTT. Protein: CASSLPVGDTQYF. The gene calls are TRBV5-4 and TRBJ2-3; the D is unclear. Trimming cost V 1 base and J 6 bases, with 9 bases left between them. The germline V gene has CDR1 SGHNT and CDR2 YYREEE (reference sequence). This CDR3 has 13 residues.